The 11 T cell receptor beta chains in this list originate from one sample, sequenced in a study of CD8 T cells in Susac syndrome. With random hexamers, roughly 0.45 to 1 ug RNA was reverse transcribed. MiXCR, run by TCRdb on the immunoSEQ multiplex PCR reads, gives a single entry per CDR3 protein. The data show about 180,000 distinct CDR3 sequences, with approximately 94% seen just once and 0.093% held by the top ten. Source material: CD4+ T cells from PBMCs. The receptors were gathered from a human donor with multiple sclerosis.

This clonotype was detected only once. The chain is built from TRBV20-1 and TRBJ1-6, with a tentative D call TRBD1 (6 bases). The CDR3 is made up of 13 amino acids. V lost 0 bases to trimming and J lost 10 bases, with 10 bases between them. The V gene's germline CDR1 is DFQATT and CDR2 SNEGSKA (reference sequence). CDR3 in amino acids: CSAREQGDSPLHF. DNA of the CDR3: TGCAGTGCTAGAGAACAGGGTGACTCACCCCTCCACTTT.

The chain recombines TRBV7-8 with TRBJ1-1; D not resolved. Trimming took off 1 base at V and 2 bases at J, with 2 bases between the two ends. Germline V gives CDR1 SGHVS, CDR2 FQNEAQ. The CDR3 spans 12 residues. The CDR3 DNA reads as TGTGCCAGCAGCTTAGATAACACTGAAGCTTTCTTT. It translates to CASSLDNTEAFF.

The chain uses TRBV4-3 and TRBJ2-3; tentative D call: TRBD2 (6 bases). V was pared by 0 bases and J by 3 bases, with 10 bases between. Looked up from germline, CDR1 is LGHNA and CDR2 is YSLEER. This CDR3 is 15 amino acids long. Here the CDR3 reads CASSQDPRGTDTQYF. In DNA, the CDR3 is TGCGCCAGCAGCCAAGACCCCCGGGGGACAGATACGCAGTATTTT.

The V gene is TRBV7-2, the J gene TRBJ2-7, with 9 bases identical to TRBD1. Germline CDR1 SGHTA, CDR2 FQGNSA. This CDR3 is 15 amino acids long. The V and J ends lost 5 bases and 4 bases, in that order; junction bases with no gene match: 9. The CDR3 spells CASSQTGTGLYEQYF. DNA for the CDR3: TGTGCCAGCAGCCAAACCGGGACAGGGCTTTACGAGCAGTACTTC.

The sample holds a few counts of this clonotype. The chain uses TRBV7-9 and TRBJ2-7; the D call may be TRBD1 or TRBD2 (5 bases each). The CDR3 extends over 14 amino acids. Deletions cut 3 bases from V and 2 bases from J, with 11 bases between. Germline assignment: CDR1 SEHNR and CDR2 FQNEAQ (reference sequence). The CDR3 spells CASSFGTATYEQYF. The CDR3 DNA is TGTGCCAGCAGCTTCGGGACGGCAACCTACGAGCAGTACTTC.

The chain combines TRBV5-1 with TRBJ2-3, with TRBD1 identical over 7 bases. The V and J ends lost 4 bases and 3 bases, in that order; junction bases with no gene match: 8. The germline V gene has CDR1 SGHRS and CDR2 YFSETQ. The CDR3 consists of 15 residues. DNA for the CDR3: TGCGCCAGCAGCCAAGCACAGGGGCGGACAGATACGCAGTATTTT. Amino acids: CASSQAQGRTDTQYF.

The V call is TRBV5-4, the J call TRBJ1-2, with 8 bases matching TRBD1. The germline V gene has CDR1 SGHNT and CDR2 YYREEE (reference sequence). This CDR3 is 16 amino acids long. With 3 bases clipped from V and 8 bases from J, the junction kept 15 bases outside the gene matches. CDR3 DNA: TGTGCCAGCAGCTCTCCGGGAGACAGGGGAAAAGGAGGCTACACCTTC. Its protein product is CASSSPGDRGKGGYTF.

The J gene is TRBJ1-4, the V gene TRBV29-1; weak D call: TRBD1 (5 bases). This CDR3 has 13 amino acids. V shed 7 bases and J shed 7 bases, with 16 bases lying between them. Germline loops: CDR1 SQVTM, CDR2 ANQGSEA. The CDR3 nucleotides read TGCAGCGGTTCGAGGGGCTTAGGTGAAAAACTGTTTTTT. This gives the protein CSGSRGLGEKLFF.

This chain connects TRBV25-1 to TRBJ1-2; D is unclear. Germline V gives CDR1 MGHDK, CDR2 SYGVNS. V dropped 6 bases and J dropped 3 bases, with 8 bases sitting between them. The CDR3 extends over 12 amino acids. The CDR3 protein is CASSYRYYGYTF. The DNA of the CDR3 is TGTGCCAGCAGCTATCGCTACTATGGCTACACCTTC.

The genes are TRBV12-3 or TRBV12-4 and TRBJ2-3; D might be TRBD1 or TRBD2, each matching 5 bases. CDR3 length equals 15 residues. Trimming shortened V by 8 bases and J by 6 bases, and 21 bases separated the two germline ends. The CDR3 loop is CASAQGARDGDTQYF. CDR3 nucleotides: TGTGCCAGCGCCCAGGGAGCGAGGGATGGGGATACGCAGTATTTT.

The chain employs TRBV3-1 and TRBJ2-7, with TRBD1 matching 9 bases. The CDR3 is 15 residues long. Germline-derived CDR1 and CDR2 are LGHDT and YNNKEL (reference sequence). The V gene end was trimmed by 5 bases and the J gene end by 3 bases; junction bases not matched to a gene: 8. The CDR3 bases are TGTGCCAGCAGCTCTGGGGAGGGACAGGGCTACGAGCAGTACTTC. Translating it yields CASSSGEGQGYEQYF.